The clone carrying this T cell receptor beta chain has only a few counts. The record originates from a study of shared clonotypes between healthy human individuals. There are 13 residues in the CDR3. Germline CDR1 ENHRY, CDR2 SYGVKD. V was trimmed by 7 bases and J by 2 bases, leaving 11 bases between them. Some clones are missing from TCRdb's copy, which holds only in-frame ones; the method was immunoSEQ multiplex PCR. The sample lists roughly 2 million clones, about 95% occurring once. CD45RO-negative cells were positively selected for CCR7, leaving out terminally differentiated effector memory CD45RA+ cells. All donors qualified as healthy HIV-negative adults and had experienced no recent acute infections or vaccinations.

This TCR was recovered from a man between 18 and 29 years old in good health. Sequencing was done on a sample of naive CD8+ T cells sorted from blood. This chain links TRBV10-3 with TRBJ1-2; D gene uncertain. The CDR3 DNA sequence: TGTGCCATCACACACAGCATGAACTATGGCTACACCTTC. This gives the protein CAITHSMNYGYTF.